This T cell receptor beta chain was identified during a study of blood T cell repertoires in COVID-19. At the level of the study: The cDNA or gDNA used as material had been derived from T cells, B-cell-depleted T cells, or PBMCs.

This clone was observed a single time. Assay used: immunoSEQ multiplex PCR; TCRdb lists only in-frame clones, some missing. The table records roughly 250,000 clones, 75% to 90% of them present only once. Trimming removed 7 bases at V and 2 bases at J, with 12 bases between. This CDR3 is built from 13 residues. The V gene's germline CDR1 is SGDLS and CDR2 YYNGEE. The chain uses TRBV9 and TRBJ1-1; D is unresolved. The sequence was collected from a man aged 55 to 70 who had recovered from COVID-19. Sequenced: peripheral blood. CDR3 protein: CASGLTGNTEAFF. CDR3 coding DNA: TGTGCCAGCGGTCTGACGGGAAACACTGAAGCTTTCTTT. Looking up the rest from reference TRBV9 and TRBJ1-1 gives the full variable domain: DSGVTQTPKHLITATGQRVTLRCSPRSGDLSVYWYQQSLDQGLQFLIQYYNGEERAKGNILERFSAQQFPDLHSELNLSSLELGDSALYFCASGLTGNTEAFFGQGTRLTVV.